This T cell receptor (beta chain) is drawn from a study of blood T cell repertoires in COVID-19. Turning to the study itself: The United States, Italy and Spain were the sources of the acute and convalescent COVID-19 samples. T cells, B-cell-depleted T cells, or PBMCs supplied cDNA or gDNA.

V lost 2 bases, J lost 8 bases, and 1 base stayed unmatched. This CDR3 contains 14 residues. The germline V gene encodes CDR1 LGHNA and CDR2 YNFKEQ. Per the authors' pipeline: Reference gene primers were amplified, and this amplification served to estimate nucleated cell counts. Sequencing used immunoSEQ multiplex PCR; TCRdb keeps in-frame clones, though not all of them. V and J calls and clone size come straight from that table; D and trimming were deduced from the DNA. In the table there are under 150,000 clones, about nine tenths of which are singletons. The rearrangement uses TRBV4-2 and TRBJ1-6; 9 nucleotides agree with TRBD1. The specimen sequenced was peripheral blood. The sequence was collected from a woman aged 45-65 years with acute or convalescent COVID-19. CDR3 region: CASSQRDRDSPLHF. For the CDR3, the DNA is TGTGCCAGCAGCCAACGGGACAGGGATTCACCCCTCCACTTT.